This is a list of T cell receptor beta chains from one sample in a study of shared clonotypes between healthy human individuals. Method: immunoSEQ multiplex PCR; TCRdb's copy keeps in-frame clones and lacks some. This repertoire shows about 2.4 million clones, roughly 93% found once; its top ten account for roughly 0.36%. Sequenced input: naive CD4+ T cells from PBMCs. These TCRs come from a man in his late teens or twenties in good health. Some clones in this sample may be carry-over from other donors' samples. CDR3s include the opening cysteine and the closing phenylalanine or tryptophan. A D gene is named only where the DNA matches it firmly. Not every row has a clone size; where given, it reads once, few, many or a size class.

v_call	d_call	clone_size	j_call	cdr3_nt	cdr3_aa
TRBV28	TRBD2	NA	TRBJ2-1	TGTGCCAGCACCGGGACTAGCGGGAGGGCCTCTTACTCCTACAATGAGCAGTTCTTC	CASTGTSGRASYSYNEQFF
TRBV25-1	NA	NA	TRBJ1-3	TGTGCCAGCAGTGAATCTCTGTTTGCTGGAAACACCATATATTTT	CASSESLFAGNTIYF
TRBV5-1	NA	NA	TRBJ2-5	TGCGCCAGCAGCGTAGCTCCCCTTGAGACCCAGTACTTC	CASSVAPLETQYF
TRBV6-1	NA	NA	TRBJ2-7	TGTGCCAGCAGGGGGGCTAGGGGAGGGCCCTACGAGCAGTACTTC	CASRGARGGPYEQYF
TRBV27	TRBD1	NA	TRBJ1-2	TGTGCCAGCAGCCCGGGACAGGGAATACGGGATGGCTACACCTTC	CASSPGQGIRDGYTF
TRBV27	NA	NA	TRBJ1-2	TGTGCCAGCAGTTTAGTGGGGGGCGGGTTCAGCTATGGCTACACCTTC	CASSLVGGGFSYGYTF
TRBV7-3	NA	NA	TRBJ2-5	TGTGCCAGCAGCCCCGGGACTGCACAAGAGACCCAGTACTTC	CASSPGTAQETQYF
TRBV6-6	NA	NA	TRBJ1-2	TGTGCCAGCAAAACGGGCGGAAACTATGGCTACACCTTC	CASKTGGNYGYTF
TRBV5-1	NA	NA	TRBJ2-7	TGCGCCAGCAGCTCCACAGGGAGTCAAGAGCAGTACTTC	CASSSTGSQEQYF
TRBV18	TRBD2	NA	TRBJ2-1	TGTGCCAGCTCACCAGGCGGGAGTTCCTACAATGAGCAGTTCTTC	CASSPGGSSYNEQFF
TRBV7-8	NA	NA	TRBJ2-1	TGTGCCAGCAGCTCGTCGACAGGACCTTATTACAATGAGCAGTTCTTC	CASSSSTGPYYNEQFF
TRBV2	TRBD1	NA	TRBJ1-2	TGTGCCAGCAGGGACAGGGGGCATGGCTACACCTTC	CASRDRGHGYTF
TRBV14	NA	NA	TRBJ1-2	TGTGCCAGCAGCCAAGATCTTGGGGCAGGCGCTAACTATGGCTACACCTTC	CASSQDLGAGANYGYTF
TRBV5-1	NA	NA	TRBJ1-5	TGCGCCAGCAGATGGACAGTTTCCAATCAGCCCCAGCATTTT	CASRWTVSNQPQHF
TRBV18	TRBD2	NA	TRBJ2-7	TGTGCCAGCTCACCAGCTAGCGGGAGGGAGGTTGGCGAGCAGTACTTC	CASSPASGREVGEQYF
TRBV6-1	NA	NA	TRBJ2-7	TGTGCCAGCAGTGAACGGGTCTACGAGCAGTACTTC	CASSERVYEQYF
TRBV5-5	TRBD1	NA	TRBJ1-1	TGTGCCAGCAGCTTGGCAAATCAGGGGGCGGTTGACACTGAAGCTTTCTTT	CASSLANQGAVDTEAFF
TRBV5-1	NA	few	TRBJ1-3	TGCGCCAGCAGCTGGGACGGCAGCTCTGGAAACACCATATATTTT	CASSWDGSSGNTIYF
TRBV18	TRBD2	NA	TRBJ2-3	TGTGCCAGCTCAAGGACTAGCGGCACAGATACGCAGTATTTT	CASSRTSGTDTQYF
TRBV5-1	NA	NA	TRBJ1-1	TGCGCCAGCAGCTTGGCCCCTGAGGCGGAAGCTTTCTTT	CASSLAPEAEAFF
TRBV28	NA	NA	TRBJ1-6	TGTGCCAGCAGTTTACCCCGGGGGGAAGGGTATTCACCCCTCCACTTT	CASSLPRGEGYSPLHF
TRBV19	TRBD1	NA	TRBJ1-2	TGTGCCAGTACCAACCAGGGACAGGGCCCTTTCTATGGCTACACCTTC	CASTNQGQGPFYGYTF
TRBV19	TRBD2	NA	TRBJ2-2	TGTGCCAGTAGTATCTCTAGCGGATACACCGGGGAGCTGTTTTTT	CASSISSGYTGELFF
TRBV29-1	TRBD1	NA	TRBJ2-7	TGCAGCGTCGCCGGGACAGTCTCCTACGAGCAGTACTTC	CSVAGTVSYEQYF
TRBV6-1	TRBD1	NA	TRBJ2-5	TGTGCCAGCAGAACGGGACAGGGAGGAGAGACCCAGTACTTC	CASRTGQGGETQYF
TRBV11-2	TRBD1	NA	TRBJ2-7	TGTGCCAGCAGTACAGGGGTGGCAGCCACCTACGAGCAGTACTTC	CASSTGVAATYEQYF
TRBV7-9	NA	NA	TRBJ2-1	TGTGCCACTCCAGGGACTGACAATGAGCAGTTCTTC	CATPGTDNEQFF
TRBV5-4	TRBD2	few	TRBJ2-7	TGTGCCAGCAGTTTGCGGGGAGGGAGCTACGAGCAGTACTTC	CASSLRGGSYEQYF
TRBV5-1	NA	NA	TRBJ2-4	TGCGCCAGCAACGGGGGCGCCAAAAACATTCAGTACTTC	CASNGGAKNIQYF
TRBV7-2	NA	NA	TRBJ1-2	TGTGCCAGCAGCTTTCGGCCCCAGACGTATGGCTACACCTTC	CASSFRPQTYGYTF
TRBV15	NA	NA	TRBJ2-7	TGTGCCACCAGCAGAGATGCGCAGGGGGGTTACGAGCAGTACTTC	CATSRDAQGGYEQYF
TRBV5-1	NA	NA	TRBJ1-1	TGCGCCAGCAGCGGCGGCGGGGGGACAACTGAAGCTTTCTTT	CASSGGGGTTEAFF
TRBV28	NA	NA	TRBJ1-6	TGTGCCAGCTCCACCCCCAGGGCCCGTTCACCCCTCCACTTT	CASSTPRARSPLHF
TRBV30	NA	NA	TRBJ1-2	TGTGCCTGGAGTTTAGAGGATGGCTACACCTTC	CAWSLEDGYTF
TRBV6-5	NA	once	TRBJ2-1	TGTGCCAGCAGTACCGGTAGCTCCTACAATGAGCAGTTCTTC	CASSTGSSYNEQFF
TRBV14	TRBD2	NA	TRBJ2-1	TGTGCCAGCAGCCGGCCGGGTAGCGGGAGATATGAGCAGTTCTTC	CASSRPGSGRYEQFF
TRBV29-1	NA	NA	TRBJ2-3	TGCAGCGTTGGCGGAGCAGGCACAGATACGCAGTATTTT	CSVGGAGTDTQYF